The clone carrying this T cell receptor beta chain has more than one count but fewer than ten. Its cognate antigen is unknown. Construction of TCR beta libraries was performed using quantitative 5'-RACE with molecular barcodes. One entry per CDR3 protein, called by TCRdb with MiXCR from the 5' RACE reads. The data hold around 430,000 distinct CDR3 sequences, with 17% observed a single time. These data originate in a study of CD8 T cells in ankylosing spondylitis. Notes on the study in general: The study identified a TCR beta motif of several highly homologous variants that appeared characteristic of ankylosing spondylitis blood. Peripheral blood samples showed relatively rare disease-linked clones, and these clones were CD8+.

Germline V gene sequence: CDR1 SGHRS, CDR2 YFSETQ. This CDR3 is built from 14 residues. V was clipped by 5 bases and J by 2 bases; unmatched bases: 5. Material for sequencing was blood, either unsorted or a sorted T cell fraction (not recorded which). This chain uses TRBV5-1 with TRBJ2-3, with 7 nucleotides matching TRBD2. This TCR was recovered from a male donor with ankylosing spondylitis. CDR3 sequence: CASSRLADTDTQYF. The CDR3 DNA follows: TGCGCCAGCAGTAGGCTAGCGGACACAGATACGCAGTATTTT.